The 8 T cell receptor beta chains given below trace back to one sample, sequenced in a study of vaccination effects on CD4 cells after COVID-19. For these receptors, no antigen is known. Generated by immunoSEQ multiplex PCR, the TCRdb table keeps only in-frame clones and is missing some. The sample has some 69,000 clones, roughly 73% seen once. When roughly eleven days of culture had elapsed, CD4+ T cells were isolated. The cohort was immunized with two doses of either the BNT162b2 or mRNA-1273 vaccine. Here the sequenced sample was CD4+ T cells from PBMCs cultured without peptide, taken after COVID-19 vaccination. The receptors were sampled from a human donor who received a COVID-19 vaccine.

V and J are TRBV19 and TRBJ2-2; 14 nucleotides agree with TRBD2. Losses at the gene ends were 9 bases for V and 0 bases for J; bases not matched to a gene: 3. In germline, CDR1 is LNHDA, CDR2 SQIVND (reference sequence). The length of the CDR3 is 16 residues. CDR3 region: CASGTSGGSNTGELFF. For the CDR3, the DNA is TGTGCCAGCGGGACTAGCGGGGGATCGAACACCGGGGAGCTGTTTTTT. The full variable domain, in which reference TRBV19 and TRBJ2-2 provide the parts outside the CDR3, is DGGITQSPKYLFRKEGQNVTLSCEQNLNHDAMYWYRQDPGQGLRLIYYSQIVNDFQKGDIAEGYSVSREKKESFPLTVTSAQKNPTAFYLCASGTSGGSNTGELFFGEGSRLTVL.

The V call is TRBV7-8, the J call TRBJ1-3; D remains unclear. The V end lost 2 bases, the J end lost 0 bases, and 11 bases lay between the germline ends. CDR3 length: 16 amino acids. CDR1 and CDR2 (germline): SGHVS, FQNEAQ. As DNA, the CDR3 is TGTGCCAGCAGCTTACGGAGGGCCGACTCTGGAAACACCATATATTTT. Amino acid sequence: CASSLRRADSGNTIYF. Full variable domain (outside the CDR3, taken from reference TRBV7-8 and TRBJ1-3): GAGVSQSPRYKVAKRGQDVALRCDPISGHVSLFWYQQALGQGPEFLTYFQNEAQLDKSGLPSDRFFAERPEGSVSTLKIQRTQQEDSAVYLCASSLRRADSGNTIYFGEGSWLTVV.

This clone has a handful of counts. V and J are TRBV6-6 and TRBJ1-1; D perhaps matches TRBD1 (6 bases). CDR3 length equals 15 residues. CDR1 MNHNY and CDR2 SVGAGI come from the germline V gene (reference sequence). Trimming stripped 2 bases from V and 3 bases from J, with 13 bases between. The CDR3 DNA reads TGTGCCAGCAGTTACGGTCTGGGGGCGGACACTGAAGCTTTCTTT. Translating it yields CASSYGLGADTEAFF.

The CDR3 here is CASSAFKGTGYGYTF. Here the CDR3 DNA reads TGTGCCAGTTCGGCCTTTAAGGGAACCGGCTATGGCTACACCTTC. This chain connects TRBV19 to TRBJ1-2; no clear D. Germline loops: CDR1 LNHDA, CDR2 SQIVND (reference sequence). There are 15 residues in the CDR3. Trimming took off 8 bases at V and 4 bases at J, with 20 bases between the two ends.

The rearrangement joins TRBV19 to TRBJ2-3; 8 positions agree with TRBD1. The CDR3 is 12 amino acids. In germline, CDR1 is LNHDA, CDR2 SQIVND (reference sequence). V lost 2 bases and J lost 14; bases outside the gene matches: 6. The CDR3 DNA reads as TGTGCCAGTAGTATAAGTGACAGGGGCTTGTATTTT. Its protein is CASSISDRGLYF.

This rearrangement joins TRBV7-3 to TRBJ2-5; D is unclear. V lost 3 bases to trimming and J lost 5 bases, with 10 bases between them. This CDR3 region has 13 residues. Per the germline V gene, CDR1 is SGHTA and CDR2 is FQGTGA. Here the CDR3 DNA reads TGTGCCAGCAGCTTGGGTATTTTTGAGACCCAGTACTTC. It translates to CASSLGIFETQYF.

This clone is a singleton in its sample. The chain employs TRBV5-6 and TRBJ1-1; D call uncertain. V dropped 2 bases and J dropped 5 bases, with 7 bases sitting between them. This CDR3 spans 12 amino acids. From germline, CDR1 is SGHDT and CDR2 YYEEEE. The CDR3 nucleotides are TGTGCCAGCAGCTTTTTAGGAACTGAAGCTTTCTTT. The encoded protein is CASSFLGTEAFF.

This chain uses TRBV7-2 with TRBJ2-7; D gene ambiguous. V gave up 1 base and J gave up 0 bases, with 7 bases separating them. The length of the CDR3 is 14 residues. Germline lookup yields CDR1 SGHTA and CDR2 FQGNSA. CDR3 DNA: TGTGCCAGCAGCTTAGTCGGTGGCTCCTACGAGCAGTACGTC. Its protein is CASSLVGGSYEQYV.